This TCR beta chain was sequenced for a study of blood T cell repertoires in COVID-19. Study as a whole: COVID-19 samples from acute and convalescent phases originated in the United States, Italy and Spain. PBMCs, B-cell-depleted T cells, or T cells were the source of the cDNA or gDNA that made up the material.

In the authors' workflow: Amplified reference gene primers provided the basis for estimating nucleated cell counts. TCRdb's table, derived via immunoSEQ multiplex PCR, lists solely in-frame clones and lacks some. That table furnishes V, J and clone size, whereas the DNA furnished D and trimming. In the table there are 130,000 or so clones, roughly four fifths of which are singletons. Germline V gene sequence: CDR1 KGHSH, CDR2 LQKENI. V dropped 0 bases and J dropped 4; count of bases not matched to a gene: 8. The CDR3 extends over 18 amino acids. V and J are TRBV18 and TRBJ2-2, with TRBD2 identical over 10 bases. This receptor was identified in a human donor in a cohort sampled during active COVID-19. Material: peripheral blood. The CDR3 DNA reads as TGTGCCAGCTCACCACCGGATGTGACTAGCGGGTTCACCGGGGAGCTGTTTTTT. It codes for CASSPPDVTSGFTGELFF. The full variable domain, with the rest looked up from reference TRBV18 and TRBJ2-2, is NAGVMQNPRHLVRRRGQEARLRCSPMKGHSHVYWYRQLPEEGLKFMVYLQKENIIDESGMPKERFSAEFPKEGPSILRIQQVVRGDSAAYFCASSPPDVTSGFTGELFFGEGSRLTVL.